This TCR beta chain came from a study of blood T cell repertoires in COVID-19. Study at large: From the United States, Italy and Spain came samples of acute and convalescent COVID-19. T cells, B-cell-depleted T cells, or PBMCs provided the cDNA or gDNA that served as material.

As originally analysed: Amplified reference gene primers provided the basis for estimating nucleated cell counts. Clones were sequenced by immunoSEQ multiplex PCR, and TCRdb holds only the in-frame ones, with some missing. V and J calls and clone size are as listed in that table; D and trimming were resolved from the DNA. The sample lists 200,000 or so clones, around 81% occurring once. V trimming: 5 bases; J trimming: 6 bases; junction bases outside the gene matches: 9. CDR3 size: 14 residues. The germline gives CDR1 SGHTA, CDR2 FQGTGA. Material: peripheral blood. This sequence was found in a woman at least 80 years old with COVID-19, enrolled during active disease. The gene calls are TRBV7-3 and TRBJ1-1; 7 bases match TRBD1. CDR3 DNA sequence: TGTGCCAGCAGCCCCGGACGACAGGGCGCTGAAGCTTTCTTT. Amino acid sequence: CASSPGRQGAEAFF. The full variable domain, its missing parts supplied by reference TRBV7-3 and TRBJ1-1, is GAGVSQTPSNKVTEKGKYVELRCDPISGHTALYWYRQSLGQGPEFLIYFQGTGAADDSGLPNDRFFAVRPEGSVSTLKIQRTERGDSAVYLCASSPGRQGAEAFFGQGTRLTVV.